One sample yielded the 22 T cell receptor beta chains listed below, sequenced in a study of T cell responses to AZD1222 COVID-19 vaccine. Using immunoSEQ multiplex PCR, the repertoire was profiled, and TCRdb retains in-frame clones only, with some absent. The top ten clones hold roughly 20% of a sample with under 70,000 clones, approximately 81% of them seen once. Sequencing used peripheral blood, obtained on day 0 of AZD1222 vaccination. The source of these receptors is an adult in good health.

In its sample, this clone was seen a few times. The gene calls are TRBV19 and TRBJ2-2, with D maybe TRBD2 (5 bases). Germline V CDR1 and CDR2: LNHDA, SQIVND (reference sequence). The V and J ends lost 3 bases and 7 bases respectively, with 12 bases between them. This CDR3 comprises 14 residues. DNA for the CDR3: TGTGCCAGTAGTATGTTAGGTACTAGCGGGGAGCTGTTTTTT. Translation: CASSMLGTSGELFF.

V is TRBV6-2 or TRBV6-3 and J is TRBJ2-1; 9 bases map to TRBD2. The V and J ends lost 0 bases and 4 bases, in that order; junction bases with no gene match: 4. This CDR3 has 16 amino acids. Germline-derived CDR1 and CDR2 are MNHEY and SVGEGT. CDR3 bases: TGTGCCAGCAGTTACTCAGGGACTAGCCTTTACAATGAGCAGTTCTTC. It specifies CASSYSGTSLYNEQFF.

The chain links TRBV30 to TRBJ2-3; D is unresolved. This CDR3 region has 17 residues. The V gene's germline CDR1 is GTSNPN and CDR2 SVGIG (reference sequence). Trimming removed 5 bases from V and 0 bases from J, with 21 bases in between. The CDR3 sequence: CAWESLMDRASTDTQYF. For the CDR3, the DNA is TGTGCCTGGGAATCTTTGATGGACCGTGCTAGCACAGATACGCAGTATTTT.

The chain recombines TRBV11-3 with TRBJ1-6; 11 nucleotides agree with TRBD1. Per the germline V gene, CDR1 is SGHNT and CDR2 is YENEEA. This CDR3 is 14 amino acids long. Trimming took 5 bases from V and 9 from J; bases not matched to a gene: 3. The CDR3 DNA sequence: TGTGCCAGCAGCAAAGGGACAGGGGGTTCACCCCTCCACTTT. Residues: CASSKGTGGSPLHF.

The CDR3 sequence is CAWRGLGDTREQYF. CDR3 bases: TGTGCCTGGAGGGGCTTGGGGGATACGAGGGAGCAGTACTTC. The rearrangement links TRBV30 to TRBJ2-7; TRBD1 or TRBD2 may be the D gene (5 bases each). The CDR3 sequence is 14 residues long. With 3 bases removed from V and 7 bases from J, the gap between germline ends came to 19 bases. Germline CDR1 and CDR2: GTSNPN and SVGIG (reference sequence). The variable domain in full, with the rest retrieved from reference TRBV30 and TRBJ2-7, is SQTIHQWPATLVQPVGSPLSLECTVEGTSNPNLYWYRQAAGRGLQLLFYSVGIGQISSEVPQNLSASRPQDRQFILSSKKLLLSDSGFYLCAWRGLGDTREQYFGPGTRLTVT.

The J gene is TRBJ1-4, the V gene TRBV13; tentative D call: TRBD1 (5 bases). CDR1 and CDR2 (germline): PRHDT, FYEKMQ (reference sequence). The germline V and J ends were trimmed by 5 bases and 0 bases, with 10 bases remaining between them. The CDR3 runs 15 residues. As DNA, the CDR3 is TGTGCCAGCAGCCCGGGACGGACAACTAATGAAAAACTGTTTTTT. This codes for CASSPGRTTNEKLFF.

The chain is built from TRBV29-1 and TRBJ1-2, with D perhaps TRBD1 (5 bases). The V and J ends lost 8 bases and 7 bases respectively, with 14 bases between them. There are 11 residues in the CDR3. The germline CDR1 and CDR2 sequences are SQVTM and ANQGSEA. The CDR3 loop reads CSSSGTAGYTF. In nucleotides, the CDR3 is TGCAGCTCCTCCGGGACGGCTGGCTACACCTTC.

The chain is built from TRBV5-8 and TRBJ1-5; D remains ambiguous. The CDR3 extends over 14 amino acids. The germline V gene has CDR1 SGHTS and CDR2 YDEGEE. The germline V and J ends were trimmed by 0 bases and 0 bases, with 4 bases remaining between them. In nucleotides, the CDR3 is TGTGCCAGCAGCTTGGCGTATAGCAATCAGCCCCAGCATTTT. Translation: CASSLAYSNQPQHF.

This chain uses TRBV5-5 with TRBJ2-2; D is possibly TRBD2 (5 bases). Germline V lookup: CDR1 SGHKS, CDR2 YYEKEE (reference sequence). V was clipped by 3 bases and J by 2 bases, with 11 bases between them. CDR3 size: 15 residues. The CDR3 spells CASSYRDSNTGELFF. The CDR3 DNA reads TGTGCCAGCAGCTACCGGGATTCAAACACCGGGGAGCTGTTTTTT.

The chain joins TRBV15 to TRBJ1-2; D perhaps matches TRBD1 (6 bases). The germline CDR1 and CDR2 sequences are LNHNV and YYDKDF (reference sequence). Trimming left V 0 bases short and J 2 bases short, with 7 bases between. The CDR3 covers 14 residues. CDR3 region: CATSRDGGNYGYTF. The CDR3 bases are TGTGCCACCAGCAGAGATGGGGGCAACTATGGCTACACCTTC.

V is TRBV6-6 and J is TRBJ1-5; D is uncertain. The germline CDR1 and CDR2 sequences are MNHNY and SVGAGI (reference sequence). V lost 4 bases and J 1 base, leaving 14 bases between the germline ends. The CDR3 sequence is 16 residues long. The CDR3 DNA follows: TGTGCCAGCAGTTCCCCTGGGATGGCAAGCAATCAGCCCCAGCATTTT. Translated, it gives CASSSPGMASNQPQHF.

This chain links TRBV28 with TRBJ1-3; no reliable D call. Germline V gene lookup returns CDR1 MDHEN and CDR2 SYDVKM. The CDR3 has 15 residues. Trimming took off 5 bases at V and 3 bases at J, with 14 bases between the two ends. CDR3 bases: TGTGCCAGCAGTCCCCCAGCCTTCGGTGGAAACACCATATATTTT. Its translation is CASSPPAFGGNTIYF.

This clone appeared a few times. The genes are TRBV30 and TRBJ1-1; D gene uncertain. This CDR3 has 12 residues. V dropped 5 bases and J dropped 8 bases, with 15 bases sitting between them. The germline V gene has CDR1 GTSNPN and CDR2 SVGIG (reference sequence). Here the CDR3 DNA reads TGTGCCTGGTCCACCCGTAGCCCCGAAGCTTTCTTT. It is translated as CAWSTRSPEAFF.

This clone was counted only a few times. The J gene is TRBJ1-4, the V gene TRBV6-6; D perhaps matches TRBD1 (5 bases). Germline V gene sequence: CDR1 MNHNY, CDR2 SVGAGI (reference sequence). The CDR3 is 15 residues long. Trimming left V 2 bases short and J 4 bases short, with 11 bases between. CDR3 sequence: CASSYLRGVNEKLFF. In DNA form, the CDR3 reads TGTGCCAGCAGTTACCTTCGAGGGGTTAATGAAAAACTGTTTTTT.

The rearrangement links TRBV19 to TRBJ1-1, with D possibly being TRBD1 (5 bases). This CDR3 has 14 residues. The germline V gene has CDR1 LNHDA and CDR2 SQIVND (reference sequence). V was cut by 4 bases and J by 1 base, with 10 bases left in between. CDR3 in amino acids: CASSRGRKNTEAFF. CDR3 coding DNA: TGTGCCAGTAGTAGGGGACGGAAGAACACTGAAGCTTTCTTT.

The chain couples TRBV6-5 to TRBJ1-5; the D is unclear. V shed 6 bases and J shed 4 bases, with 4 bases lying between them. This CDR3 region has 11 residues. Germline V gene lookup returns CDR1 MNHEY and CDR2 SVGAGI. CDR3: CASRTNQPQHF. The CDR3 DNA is TGTGCCAGCAGGACGAATCAGCCCCAGCATTTT.

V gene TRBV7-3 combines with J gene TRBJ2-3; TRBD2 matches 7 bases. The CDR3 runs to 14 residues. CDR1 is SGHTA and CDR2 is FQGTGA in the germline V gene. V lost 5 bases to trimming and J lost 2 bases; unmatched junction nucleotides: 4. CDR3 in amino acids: CASSLGGTTDTQYF. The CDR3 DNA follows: TGTGCCAGCAGCCTCGGGGGGACCACAGATACGCAGTATTTT.

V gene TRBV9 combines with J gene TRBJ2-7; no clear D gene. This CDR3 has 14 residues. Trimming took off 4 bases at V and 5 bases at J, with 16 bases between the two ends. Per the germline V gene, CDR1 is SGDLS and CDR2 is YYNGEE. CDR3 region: CASSSPDRSHEQYF. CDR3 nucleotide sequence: TGTGCCAGCAGCTCCCCGGATAGAAGCCACGAGCAGTACTTC.

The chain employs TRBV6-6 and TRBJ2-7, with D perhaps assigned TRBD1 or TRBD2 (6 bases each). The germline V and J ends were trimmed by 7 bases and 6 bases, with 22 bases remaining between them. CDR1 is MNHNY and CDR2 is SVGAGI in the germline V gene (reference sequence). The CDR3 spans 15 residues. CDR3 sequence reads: CASTTARGRGGEQYF. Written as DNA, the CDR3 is TGTGCCAGCACCACGGCTCGCGGCAGGGGAGGCGAGCAGTACTTC.

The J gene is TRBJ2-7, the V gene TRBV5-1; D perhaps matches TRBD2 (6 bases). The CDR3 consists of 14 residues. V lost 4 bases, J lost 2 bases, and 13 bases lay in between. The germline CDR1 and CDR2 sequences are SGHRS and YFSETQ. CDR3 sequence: CASSLREGPYEQYF. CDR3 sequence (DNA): TGCGCCAGCAGCCTGCGGGAAGGCCCCTACGAGCAGTACTTC. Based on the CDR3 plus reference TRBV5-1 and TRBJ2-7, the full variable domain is KAGVTQTPRYLIKTRGQQVTLSCSPISGHRSVSWYQQTPGQGLQFLFEYFSETQRNKGNFPGRFSGRQFSNSRSEMNVSTLELGDSALYLCASSLREGPYEQYFGPGTRLTVT.

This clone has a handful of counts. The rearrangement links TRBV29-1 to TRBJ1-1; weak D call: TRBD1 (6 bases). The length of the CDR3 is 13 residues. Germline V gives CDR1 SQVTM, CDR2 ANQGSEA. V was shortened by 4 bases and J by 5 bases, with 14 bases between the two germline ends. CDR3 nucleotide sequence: TGCAGCGTTGGGTCAGGGGTGGGGACTGAAGCTTTCTTT. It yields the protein CSVGSGVGTEAFF.

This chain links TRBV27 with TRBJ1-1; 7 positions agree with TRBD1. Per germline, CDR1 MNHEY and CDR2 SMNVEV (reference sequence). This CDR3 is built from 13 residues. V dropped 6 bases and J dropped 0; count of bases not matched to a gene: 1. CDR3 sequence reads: CASRTGMNTEAFF. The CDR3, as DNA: TGTGCCAGCAGGACAGGGATGAACACTGAAGCTTTCTTT.